The entry below gives a single T cell receptor beta chain sequence along with its context. Preparation of the TCRbeta library was carried out with unique molecular identifiers. TCRdb re-derived calls from the PCR reads in MiXCR, one entry per CDR3 protein. The data show some 590,000 distinct CDR3 sequences, over 9.5% seen once. The data belong to a study of T-cell reconstitution after alpha-beta-depleted transplantation in children. Per germline, CDR1 ENHRY and CDR2 SYGVKD. V trimming: 11 bases; J trimming: 5 bases; junction bases outside the gene matches: 15. CDR3 length equals 16 residues. This receptor was obtained from a human donor who donated a stem cell graft to a child with acute myeloid leukemia. The chain links TRBV10-3 to TRBJ2-3; the match to TRBD1 covers 11 bases. Material: PBMCs from the stem cell graft donor, obtained from the stem cell graft. The CDR3 here is CAVQGKWTGGGDTQYF. The DNA for the CDR3 is TGTGCCGTCCAGGGAAAATGGACAGGGGGCGGAGATACGCAGTATTTT.